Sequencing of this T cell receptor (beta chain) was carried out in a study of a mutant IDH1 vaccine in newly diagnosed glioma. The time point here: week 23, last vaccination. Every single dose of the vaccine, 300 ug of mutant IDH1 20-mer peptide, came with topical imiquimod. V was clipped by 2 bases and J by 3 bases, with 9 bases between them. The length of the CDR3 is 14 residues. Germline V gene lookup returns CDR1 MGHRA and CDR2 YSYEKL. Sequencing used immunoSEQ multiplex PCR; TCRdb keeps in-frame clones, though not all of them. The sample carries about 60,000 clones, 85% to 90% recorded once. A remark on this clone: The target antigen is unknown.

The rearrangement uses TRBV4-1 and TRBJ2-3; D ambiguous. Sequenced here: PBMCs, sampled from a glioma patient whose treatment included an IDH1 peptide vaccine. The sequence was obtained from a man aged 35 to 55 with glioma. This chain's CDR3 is CASSQRVGTDTQYF. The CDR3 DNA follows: TGCGCCAGCAGCCAACGGGTAGGAACAGATACGCAGTATTTT.